The 17 T cell receptor beta chains below all came from one sample that was sequenced in a study of blood T cell repertoires in COVID-19. Clones were read by immunoSEQ multiplex PCR, and TCRdb kept only the in-frame ones, dropping some. Of roughly 120,000 clones listed, 70% to 85% were seen once; the top ten hold 7.9%. The sequenced sample consisted of peripheral blood. These receptor sequences come from a woman aged 80 or over with active or convalescent COVID-19.

This clone showed up just once. CDR3 sequence (DNA): TGTGCCAGCAGCCAACTCCTCAGGGGGAGAGACCAAGAGACCCAGTACTTC. Protein: CASSQLLRGRDQETQYF. The chain uses TRBV4-2 and TRBJ2-5, with TRBD1 matching over 7 bases. The V and J ends lost 2 bases and 0 bases, in that order; junction bases with no gene match: 9. CDR3 length: 17 amino acids. The germline V gene encodes CDR1 LGHNA and CDR2 YNFKEQ.

V and J are TRBV3-1 (or the pseudogene TRBV3-2) and TRBJ1-1; D may be TRBD1 (5 bases). Trimming pared 4 bases from V and 4 bases from J, leaving 13 bases between. Germline V gene lookup returns CDR1 LGHDT and CDR2 YNNKEL (reference sequence). This CDR3 has 14 amino acids. CDR3 residues: CASSPPRVPTEAFF. The CDR3 DNA sequence: TGTGCCAGCAGCCCACCCAGGGTTCCCACTGAAGCTTTCTTT.

V is TRBV12-3 or TRBV12-4 and J is TRBJ2-1; 7 bases align to TRBD2. With V trimmed by 5 bases and J by 10 bases, 8 bases remained unmatched. This CDR3 has 13 amino acids. The CDR3 loop is CASSNTTSWEQFF. CDR3 nucleotide sequence: TGTGCCAGCAGTAATACGACTAGCTGGGAGCAGTTCTTC.

The CDR3, as DNA: TGTGCCAGCAGCCCGCCGGGACTAGCGGTTTACGAGCAGTACTTC. Its protein is CASSPPGLAVYEQYF. The chain carries TRBV7-9 and TRBJ2-7; TRBD2 matches 11 bases. There are 15 residues in the CDR3. The V and J ends lost 5 bases and 4 bases, in that order; junction bases with no gene match: 7. Per the germline V gene, CDR1 is SEHNR and CDR2 is FQNEAQ (reference sequence).

The J gene is TRBJ2-1, the V gene TRBV10-3; 12 positions match TRBD2. CDR1 is ENHRY, CDR2 SYGVKD, per germline. Trimming took 7 bases from V and 12 from J; bases not matched to a gene: 13. There are 15 residues in the CDR3. Written as DNA, the CDR3 is TGTGCCATCAAACCCGGGACTAGCGGGCAACGGGGGCAGTTCTTC. Translation gives CAIKPGTSGQRGQFF.

V is TRBV9 and J is TRBJ1-2, with 11 nucleotides matching TRBD1. Germline CDR1 reads SGDLS; CDR2 reads YYNGEE. The CDR3 has 14 amino acids. The V gene end was trimmed by 3 bases and the J gene end by 8 bases; junction bases not matched to a gene: 6. CDR3 in DNA: TGTGCCAGCAGCGGTTGGACAGGGGGCCGGGGCTACACCTTC. This codes for CASSGWTGGRGYTF.

DNA for the CDR3: TGTGCCACCAGTGATGCGGACCAAGGGACAATCACCGGGGAGCTGTTTTTT. Amino acid sequence: CATSDADQGTITGELFF. V usage is TRBV24-1 and J usage is TRBJ2-2; D perhaps matches TRBD1 (6 bases). From germline, CDR1 is KGHDR and CDR2 SFDVKD. Deletions cut 3 bases from V and 4 bases from J, with 17 bases between. This CDR3 contains 17 residues.

This chain connects TRBV6-4 to TRBJ2-3; TRBD1 aligns across 11 bases. The germline V gene has CDR1 MRHNA and CDR2 SNTAGT. CDR3 length: 15 amino acids. V gave up 2 bases and J gave up 4 bases; unmatched junction bases: 2. The CDR3 nucleotides read TGTGCCAGCAGTGACGGGACAGGGGGTTCAGATACGCAGTATTTT. It encodes CASSDGTGGSDTQYF.

This sequence joins TRBV12-3 or TRBV12-4 and TRBJ1-1; D unclear. The CDR3 has 13 amino acids. The germline V and J ends were trimmed by 4 bases and 4 bases, with 10 bases remaining between them. The DNA of the CDR3 is TGTGCCAGCAGTTCCCCCCCGGGCACTGAAGCTTTCTTT. Amino acid sequence: CASSSPPGTEAFF.

This clone was seen a single time. The chain employs TRBV18 and TRBJ1-4; 7 bases are a match to TRBD1. Trimming cost V 3 bases and J 4 bases; bases outside gene matches: 5. This CDR3 contains 15 residues. Per germline, CDR1 KGHSH and CDR2 LQKENI. The CDR3 loop is CASSPVGQFNEKLFF. The DNA of the CDR3 is TGTGCCAGCTCACCCGTGGGACAGTTTAATGAAAAACTGTTTTTT.

The chain carries TRBV9 and TRBJ1-4, with TRBD1 as a possible D gene (6 bases). The CDR3 length is 13 residues. From germline, CDR1 is SGDLS and CDR2 YYNGEE. Trimming took off 10 bases at V and 12 bases at J, with 22 bases between the two ends. The CDR3 loop is CASGRGLAGELFF. CDR3 nucleotide sequence: TGTGCCTCAGGCAGGGGCCTGGCAGGGGAACTGTTTTTT.

V usage is TRBV6-4 and J usage is TRBJ2-7, with a tentative D call TRBD2 (5 bases). Trimming took 8 bases from V and 0 from J, leaving 14 bases between them. Per germline, CDR1 MRHNA and CDR2 SNTAGT. CDR3 size: 14 residues. In DNA, the CDR3 is TGTGCCAGCCTCGGGCCGGGGAGCTCCTACGAGCAGTACTTC. Protein sequence: CASLGPGSSYEQYF.

The chain has TRBV25-1 and TRBJ2-3; D is ambiguous. V gave up 3 bases and J gave up 1 base, with 8 bases separating them. The germline gives CDR1 MGHDK, CDR2 SYGVNS. The CDR3 covers 14 residues. Here the CDR3 reads CASSDNRGTDTQYF. The CDR3, as DNA: TGTGCCAGCAGTGACAACCGGGGCACAGATACGCAGTATTTT.

Concerning this clone: One end of the junction varies from germline; a read error may be responsible. V gene TRBV7-7 combines with J gene TRBJ2-3; D possibly corresponds to TRBD2 (5 bases). This CDR3 is built from 16 residues. Per germline, CDR1 SSHAT and CDR2 FNYEAQ (reference sequence). CDR3 bases: TGTGCTAGCAGCATAGGCGCGGGTCTTAGCACAGATACGCAGTATTTT. Translated, it gives CASSIGAGLSTDTQYF.

The rearrangement links TRBV11-2 to TRBJ2-1; D is perhaps TRBD2 (6 bases). Looked up from germline, CDR1 is SGHAT and CDR2 is FQNNGV. This CDR3 is built from 13 residues. V was clipped by 8 bases and J by 4 bases, with 12 bases between them. The CDR3 nucleotides are TGTGCCAGCTTCGGACTACCATACAATGAGCAGTTCTTC. It codes for CASFGLPYNEQFF.

V and J are TRBV5-1 and TRBJ1-6, with 8 bases identical to TRBD1. CDR1 is SGHRS and CDR2 is YFSETQ in the germline V gene. The V gene end was trimmed by 1 base and the J gene end by 0 bases; junction bases not matched to a gene: 6. The CDR3 has 18 residues. In DNA form, the CDR3 reads TGCGCCAGCAGCTTGAGAGGACAGGGAAGCTCCTATAATTCACCCCTCCACTTT. This codes for CASSLRGQGSSYNSPLHF. The entire variable domain, with the rest obtained from reference TRBV5-1 and TRBJ1-6, is as follows: KAGVTQTPRYLIKTRGQQVTLSCSPISGHRSVSWYQQTPGQGLQFLFEYFSETQRNKGNFPGRFSGRQFSNSRSEMNVSTLELGDSALYLCASSLRGQGSSYNSPLHFGNGTRLTVT.

This chain uses TRBV7-6 with TRBJ1-1, with a tentative D call TRBD1 (5 bases). Germline lookup yields CDR1 SGHVS and CDR2 FNYEAQ. V dropped 5 bases and J dropped 0 bases, with 13 bases sitting between them. CDR3 length: 15 residues. The CDR3 DNA reads TGTGCCAGCAGCCGGTATGGAGGGGTGAACACTGAAGCTTTCTTT. Amino acids: CASSRYGGVNTEAFF.